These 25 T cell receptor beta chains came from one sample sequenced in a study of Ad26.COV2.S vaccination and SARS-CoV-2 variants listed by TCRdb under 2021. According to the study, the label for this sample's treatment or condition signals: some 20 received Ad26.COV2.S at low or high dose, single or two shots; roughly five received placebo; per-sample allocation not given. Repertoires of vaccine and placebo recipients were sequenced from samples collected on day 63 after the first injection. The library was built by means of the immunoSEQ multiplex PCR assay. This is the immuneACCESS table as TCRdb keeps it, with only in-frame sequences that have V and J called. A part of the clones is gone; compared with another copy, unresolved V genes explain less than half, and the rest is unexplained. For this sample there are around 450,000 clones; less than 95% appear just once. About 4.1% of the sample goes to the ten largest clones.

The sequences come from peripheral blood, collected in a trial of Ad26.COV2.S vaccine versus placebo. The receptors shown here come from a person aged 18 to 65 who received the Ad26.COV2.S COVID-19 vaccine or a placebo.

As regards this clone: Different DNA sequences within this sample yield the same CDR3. The CDR3 sequence is CASSESAGGTDTQYF. The DNA for the CDR3 is TGTGCCAGCAGTGAGAGCGCAGGGGGCACAGATACGCAGTATTTT. The V gene is TRBV6-4, the J gene TRBJ2-3, with a tentative D call TRBD1 (6 bases). Trimming cost V 3 bases and J 1 base, with 11 bases left between them. This CDR3 has 15 amino acids. Germline CDR1 MRHNA, CDR2 SNTAGT.

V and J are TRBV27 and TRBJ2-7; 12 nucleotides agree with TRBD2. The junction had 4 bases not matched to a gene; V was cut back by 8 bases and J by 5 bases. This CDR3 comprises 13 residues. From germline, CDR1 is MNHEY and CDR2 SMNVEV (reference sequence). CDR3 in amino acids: CASFGLAGNEQYF. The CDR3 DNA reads TGTGCCAGCTTCGGACTAGCGGGAAACGAGCAGTACTTC.

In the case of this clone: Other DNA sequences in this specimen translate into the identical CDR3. CDR3 residues: CASSFPNYGYTF. The CDR3 DNA sequence: TGTGCCAGCAGTTTCCCTAACTATGGCTACACCTTC. This chain joins TRBV28 and TRBJ1-2; unclear D gene. Trimming cost V 3 bases and J 0 bases, with 2 bases left between them. The germline CDR1 and CDR2 sequences are MDHEN and SYDVKM. This CDR3 contains 12 residues.

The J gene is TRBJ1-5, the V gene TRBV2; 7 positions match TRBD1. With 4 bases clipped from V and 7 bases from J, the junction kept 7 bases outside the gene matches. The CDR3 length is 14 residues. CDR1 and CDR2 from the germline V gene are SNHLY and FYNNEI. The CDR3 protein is CASSGQGARQPQHF. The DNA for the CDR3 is TGTGCCAGCAGTGGACAGGGAGCGAGACAGCCCCAGCATTTT. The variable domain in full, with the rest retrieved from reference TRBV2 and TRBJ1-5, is EPEVTQTPSHQVTQMGQEVILRCVPISNHLYFYWYRQILGQKVEFLVSFYNNEISEKSEIFDDQFSVERPDGSNFTLKIRSTKLEDSAMYFCASSGQGARQPQHFGDGTRLSIL.

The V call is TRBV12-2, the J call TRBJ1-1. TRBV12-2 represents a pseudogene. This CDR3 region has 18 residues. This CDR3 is CASRLSSSGSEENTEAFF. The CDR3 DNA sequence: TGTGCAAGTCGCTTATCTTCCTCGGGGAGCGAAGAGAACACTGAAGCTTTCTTT.

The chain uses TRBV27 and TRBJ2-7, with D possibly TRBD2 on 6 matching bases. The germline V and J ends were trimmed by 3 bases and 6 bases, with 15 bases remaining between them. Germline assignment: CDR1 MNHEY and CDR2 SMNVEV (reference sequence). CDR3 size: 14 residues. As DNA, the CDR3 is TGTGCCAGCAGTTTTGGGACTTTTCCGGGCGAGCAGTACTTC. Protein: CASSFGTFPGEQYF.

This CDR3 is CAISVFRDPDTQYF. The DNA for the CDR3 is TGTGCCATCAGTGTCTTTCGTGACCCAGATACGCAGTATTTT. The chain employs TRBV10-3 and TRBJ2-3; D gene uncertain. This CDR3 region has 14 residues. The germline gives CDR1 ENHRY, CDR2 SYGVKD. V was trimmed by 4 bases and J by 4 bases, leaving 12 bases between them.

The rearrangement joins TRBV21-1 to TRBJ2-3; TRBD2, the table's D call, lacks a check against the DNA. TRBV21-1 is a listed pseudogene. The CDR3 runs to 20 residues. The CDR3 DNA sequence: TGTGCCAGCAGCAAAGGTGAGTTGTTTATTGGCCGCGGTGTCGTAGATACGCAGTATTTT. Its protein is CASSKGELFIGRGVVDTQYF.

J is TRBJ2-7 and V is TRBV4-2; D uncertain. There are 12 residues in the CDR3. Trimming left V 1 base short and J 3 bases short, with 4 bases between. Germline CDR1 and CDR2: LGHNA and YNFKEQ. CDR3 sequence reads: CASSQVGYEQYF. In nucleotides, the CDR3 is TGTGCCAGCAGCCAAGTTGGCTACGAGCAGTACTTC.

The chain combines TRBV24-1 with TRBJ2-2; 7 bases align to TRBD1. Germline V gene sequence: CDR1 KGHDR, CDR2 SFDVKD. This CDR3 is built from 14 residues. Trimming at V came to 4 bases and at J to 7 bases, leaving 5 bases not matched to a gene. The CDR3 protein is CATSDRQGHGELFF. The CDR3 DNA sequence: TGTGCCACCAGTGACCGACAGGGACACGGGGAGCTGTTTTTT.

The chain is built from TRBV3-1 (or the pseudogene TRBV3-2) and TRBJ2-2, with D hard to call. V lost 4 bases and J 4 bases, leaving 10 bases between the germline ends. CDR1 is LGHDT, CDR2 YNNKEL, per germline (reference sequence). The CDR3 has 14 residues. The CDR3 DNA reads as TGTGCCAGCAGCCCCCGGAAACCCACCGGGGAGCTGTTTTTT. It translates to CASSPRKPTGELFF.

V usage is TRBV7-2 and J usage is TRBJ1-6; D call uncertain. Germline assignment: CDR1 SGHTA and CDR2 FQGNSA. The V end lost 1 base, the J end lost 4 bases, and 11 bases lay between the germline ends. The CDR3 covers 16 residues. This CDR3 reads CASSLEGNVYNSPLHF. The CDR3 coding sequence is TGTGCCAGCAGCTTAGAGGGCAACGTTTATAATTCACCCCTCCACTTT.

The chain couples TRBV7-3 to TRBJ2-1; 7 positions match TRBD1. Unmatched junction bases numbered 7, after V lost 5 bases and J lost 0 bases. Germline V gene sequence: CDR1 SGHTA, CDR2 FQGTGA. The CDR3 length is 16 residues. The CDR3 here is CASSQGVGTSYNEQFF. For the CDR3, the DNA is TGTGCCAGCAGCCAGGGGGTCGGGACCTCCTACAATGAGCAGTTCTTC.

The CDR3 protein is CASSEARWSPLHF. The CDR3 DNA reads TGTGCCAGCAGTGAAGCGCGATGGTCACCCCTCCACTTT. The chain has TRBV2 and TRBJ1-6; D not resolved. This CDR3 comprises 13 residues. With 0 bases removed from V and 10 bases from J, the gap between germline ends came to 7 bases. Germline CDR1 reads SNHLY; CDR2 reads FYNNEI.

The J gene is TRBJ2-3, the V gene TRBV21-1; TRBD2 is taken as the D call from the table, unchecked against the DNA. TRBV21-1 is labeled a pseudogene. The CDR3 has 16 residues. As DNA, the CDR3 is TGTGCCAGCAGCAAAGGGGTGAGCGGGAGGGGAGATACGCAGTATTTT. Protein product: CASSKGVSGRGDTQYF.

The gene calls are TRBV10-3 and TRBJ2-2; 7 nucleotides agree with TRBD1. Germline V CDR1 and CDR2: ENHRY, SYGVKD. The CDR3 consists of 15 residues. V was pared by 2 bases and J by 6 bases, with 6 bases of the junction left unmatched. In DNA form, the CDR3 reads TGTGCCATCAGTGAGACAGACAGGGACGCCGGGGAGCTGTTTTTT. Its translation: CAISETDRDAGELFF.

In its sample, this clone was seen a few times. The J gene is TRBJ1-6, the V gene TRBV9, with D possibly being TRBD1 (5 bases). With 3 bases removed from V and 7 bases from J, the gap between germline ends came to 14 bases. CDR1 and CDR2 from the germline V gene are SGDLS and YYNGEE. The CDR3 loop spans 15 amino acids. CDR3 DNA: TGTGCCAGCAGCGCCACCGGGACGGAAAATTCACCCCTCCACTTT. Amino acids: CASSATGTENSPLHF.

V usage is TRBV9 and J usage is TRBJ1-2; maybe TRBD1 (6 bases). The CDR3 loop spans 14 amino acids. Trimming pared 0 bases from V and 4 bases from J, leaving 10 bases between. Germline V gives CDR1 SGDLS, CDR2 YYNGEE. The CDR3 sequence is CASSVETGGYGYTF. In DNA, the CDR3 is TGTGCCAGCAGCGTAGAGACAGGCGGCTATGGCTACACCTTC.

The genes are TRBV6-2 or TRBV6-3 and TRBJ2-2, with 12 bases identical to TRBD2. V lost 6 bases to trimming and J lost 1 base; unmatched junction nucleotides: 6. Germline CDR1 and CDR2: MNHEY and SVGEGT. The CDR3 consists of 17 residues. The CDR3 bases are TGTGCCAGCAGCCCTACTAGCGGGAGGCTGAACACCGGGGAGCTGTTTTTT. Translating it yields CASSPTSGRLNTGELFF.

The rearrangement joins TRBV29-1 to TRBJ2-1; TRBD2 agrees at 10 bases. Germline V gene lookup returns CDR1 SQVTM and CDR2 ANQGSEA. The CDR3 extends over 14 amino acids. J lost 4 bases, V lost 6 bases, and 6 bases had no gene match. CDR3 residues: CSVPGTSVYNEQFF. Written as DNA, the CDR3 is TGCAGCGTCCCCGGGACTAGCGTTTACAATGAGCAGTTCTTC.

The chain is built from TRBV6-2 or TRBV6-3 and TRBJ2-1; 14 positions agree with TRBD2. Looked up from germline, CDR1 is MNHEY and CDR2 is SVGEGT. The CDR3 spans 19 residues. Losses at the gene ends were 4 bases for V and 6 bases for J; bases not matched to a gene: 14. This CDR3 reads CASSSNSGLAGVLGNEQFF. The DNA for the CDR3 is TGTGCCAGCAGTTCTAATTCGGGACTAGCGGGAGTATTGGGCAATGAGCAGTTCTTC.

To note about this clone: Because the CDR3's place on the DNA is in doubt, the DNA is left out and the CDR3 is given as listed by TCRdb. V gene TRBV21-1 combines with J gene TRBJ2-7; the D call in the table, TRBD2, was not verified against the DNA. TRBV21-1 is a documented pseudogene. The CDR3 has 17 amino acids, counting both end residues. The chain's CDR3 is CASSKEDVGSGTYEQYF.

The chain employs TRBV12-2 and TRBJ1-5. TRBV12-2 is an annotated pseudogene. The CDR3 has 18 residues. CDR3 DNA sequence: TGTGCAAGTCGCTTAGCCCCCCAGGAGGTACCGAGCAATCAGCCCCAGCATTTT. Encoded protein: CASRLAPQEVPSNQPQHF.

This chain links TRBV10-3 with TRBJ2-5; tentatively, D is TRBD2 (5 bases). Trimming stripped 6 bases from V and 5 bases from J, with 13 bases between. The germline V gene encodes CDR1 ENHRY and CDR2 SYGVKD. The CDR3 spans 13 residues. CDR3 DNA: TGTGCCATCAGGACCCAGAGGGAGGAGACCCAGTACTTC. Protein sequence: CAIRTQREETQYF.

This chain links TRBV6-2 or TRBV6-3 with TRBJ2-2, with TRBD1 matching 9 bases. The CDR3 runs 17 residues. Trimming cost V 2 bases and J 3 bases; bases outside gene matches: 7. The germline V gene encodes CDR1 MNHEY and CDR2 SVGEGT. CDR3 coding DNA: TGTGCCAGCAGTTACCCGACCGGACAGGGGTACACCGGGGAGCTGTTTTTT. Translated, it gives CASSYPTGQGYTGELFF.